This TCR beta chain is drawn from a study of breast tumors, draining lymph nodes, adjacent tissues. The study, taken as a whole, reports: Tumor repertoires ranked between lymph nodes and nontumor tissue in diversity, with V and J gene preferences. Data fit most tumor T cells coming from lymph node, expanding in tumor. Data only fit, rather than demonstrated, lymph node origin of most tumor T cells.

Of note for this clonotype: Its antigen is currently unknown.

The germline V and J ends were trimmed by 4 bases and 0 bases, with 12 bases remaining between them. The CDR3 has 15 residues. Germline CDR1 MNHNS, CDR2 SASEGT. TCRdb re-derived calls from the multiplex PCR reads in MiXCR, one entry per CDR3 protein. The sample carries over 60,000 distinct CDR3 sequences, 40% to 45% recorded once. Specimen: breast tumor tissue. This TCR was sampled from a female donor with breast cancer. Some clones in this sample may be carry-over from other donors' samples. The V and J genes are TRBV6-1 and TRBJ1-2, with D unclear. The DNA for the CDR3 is TGTGCCAGCAGTGCGGGCAGCATGCCTAACTATGGCTACACCTTC. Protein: CASSAGSMPNYGYTF.